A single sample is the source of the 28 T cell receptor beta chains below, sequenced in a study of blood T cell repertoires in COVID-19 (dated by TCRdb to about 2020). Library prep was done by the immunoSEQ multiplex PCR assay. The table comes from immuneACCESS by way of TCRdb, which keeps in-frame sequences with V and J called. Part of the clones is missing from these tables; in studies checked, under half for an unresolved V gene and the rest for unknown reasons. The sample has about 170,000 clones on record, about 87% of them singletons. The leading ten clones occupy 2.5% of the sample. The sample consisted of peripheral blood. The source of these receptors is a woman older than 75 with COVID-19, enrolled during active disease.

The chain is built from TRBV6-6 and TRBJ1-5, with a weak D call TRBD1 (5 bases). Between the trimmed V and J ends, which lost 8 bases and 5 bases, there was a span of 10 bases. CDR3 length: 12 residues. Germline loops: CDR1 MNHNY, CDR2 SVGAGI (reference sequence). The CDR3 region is CASAGVDQPQHF. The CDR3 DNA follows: TGTGCCAGCGCGGGGGTGGATCAGCCCCAGCATTTT.

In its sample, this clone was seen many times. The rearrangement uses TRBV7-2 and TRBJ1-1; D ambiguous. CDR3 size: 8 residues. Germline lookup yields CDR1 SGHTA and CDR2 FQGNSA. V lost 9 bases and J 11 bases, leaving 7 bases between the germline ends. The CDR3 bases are TGTGCCAGTGGGCTTGCTTTCTTT. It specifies CASGLAFF. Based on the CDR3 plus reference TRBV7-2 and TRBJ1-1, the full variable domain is GAGVSQSPSNKVTEKGKDVELRCDPISGHTALYWYRQSLGQGLEFLIYFQGNSAPDKSGLPSDRFSAERTGGSVSTLTIQRTQQEDSAVYLCASGLAFFGQGTRLTVV.

The CDR3 spells CASSIPGGLVGELFF. The CDR3 bases are TGTGCCAGCTCGATCCCCGGAGGGCTGGTCGGGGAGCTGTTTTTT. This chain links TRBV6-6 with TRBJ2-2, with D maybe TRBD2 (6 bases). Germline CDR1 is MNHNY and CDR2 is SVGAGI (reference sequence). Trimming stripped 8 bases from V and 7 bases from J, with 20 bases between. The CDR3 extends over 15 amino acids.

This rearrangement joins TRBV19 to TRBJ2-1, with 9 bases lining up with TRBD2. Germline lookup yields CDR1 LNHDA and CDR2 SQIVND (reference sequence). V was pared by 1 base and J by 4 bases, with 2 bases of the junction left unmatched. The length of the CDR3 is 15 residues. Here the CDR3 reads CASSIGTSEYNEQFF. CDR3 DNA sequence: TGTGCCAGTAGTATAGGGACTAGCGAGTACAATGAGCAGTTCTTC. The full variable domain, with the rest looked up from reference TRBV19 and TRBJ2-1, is DGGITQSPKYLFRKEGQNVTLSCEQNLNHDAMYWYRQDPGQGLRLIYYSQIVNDFQKGDIAEGYSVSREKKESFPLTVTSAQKNPTAFYLCASSIGTSEYNEQFFGPGTRLTVL.

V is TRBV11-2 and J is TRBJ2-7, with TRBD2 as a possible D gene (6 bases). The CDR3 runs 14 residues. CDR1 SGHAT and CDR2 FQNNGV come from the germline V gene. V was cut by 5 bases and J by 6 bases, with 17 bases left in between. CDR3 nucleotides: TGTGCCAGCAGCCCGGGACCGCGGGGCCCCGAGCAGTACTTC. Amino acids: CASSPGPRGPEQYF.

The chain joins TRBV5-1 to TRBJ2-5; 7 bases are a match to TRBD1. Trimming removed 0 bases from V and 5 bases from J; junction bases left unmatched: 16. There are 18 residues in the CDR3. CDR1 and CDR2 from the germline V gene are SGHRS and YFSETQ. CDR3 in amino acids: CASSLAPTGSGVMETQYF. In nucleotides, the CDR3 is TGCGCCAGCAGCTTGGCCCCGACAGGGTCGGGCGTAATGGAGACCCAGTACTTC. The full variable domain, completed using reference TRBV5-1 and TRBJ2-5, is KAGVTQTPRYLIKTRGQQVTLSCSPISGHRSVSWYQQTPGQGLQFLFEYFSETQRNKGNFPGRFSGRQFSNSRSEMNVSTLELGDSALYLCASSLAPTGSGVMETQYFGPGTRLLVL.

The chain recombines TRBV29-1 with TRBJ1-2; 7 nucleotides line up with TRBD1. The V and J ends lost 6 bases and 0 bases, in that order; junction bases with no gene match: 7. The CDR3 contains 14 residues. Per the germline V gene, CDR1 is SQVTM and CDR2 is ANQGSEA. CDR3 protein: CSVTQGDSNYGYTF. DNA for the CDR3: TGCAGCGTGACCCAGGGGGATTCTAACTATGGCTACACCTTC.

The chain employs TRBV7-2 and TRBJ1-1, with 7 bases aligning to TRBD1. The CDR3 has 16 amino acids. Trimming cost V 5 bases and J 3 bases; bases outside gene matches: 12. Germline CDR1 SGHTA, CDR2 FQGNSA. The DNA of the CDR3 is TGTGCCAGCAGCCGCTCACAGGGGTTTGGTGACACTGAAGCTTTCTTT. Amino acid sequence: CASSRSQGFGDTEAFF.

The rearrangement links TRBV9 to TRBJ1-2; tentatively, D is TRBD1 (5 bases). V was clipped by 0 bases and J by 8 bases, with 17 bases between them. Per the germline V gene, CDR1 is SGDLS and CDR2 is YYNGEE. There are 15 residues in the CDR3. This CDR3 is CASSVDPGTPRGYTF. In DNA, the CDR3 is TGTGCCAGCAGCGTAGACCCAGGGACTCCCCGCGGCTACACCTTC.

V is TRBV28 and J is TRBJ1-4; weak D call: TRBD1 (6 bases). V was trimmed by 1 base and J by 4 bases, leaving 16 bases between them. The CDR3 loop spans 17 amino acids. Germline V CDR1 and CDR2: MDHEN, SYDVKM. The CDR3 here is CASSLSVGQRLNEKLFF. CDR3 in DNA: TGTGCCAGCAGTTTATCGGTTGGACAGCGTCTTAATGAAAAACTGTTTTTT.

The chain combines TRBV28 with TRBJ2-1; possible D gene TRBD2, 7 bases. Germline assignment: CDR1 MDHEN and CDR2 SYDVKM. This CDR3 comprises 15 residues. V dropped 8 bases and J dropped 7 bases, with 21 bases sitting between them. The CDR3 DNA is TGTGCCAGCGGGGGCGCGGGAGAGTCGGGGAATGAGCAGTTCTTC. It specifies CASGGAGESGNEQFF.

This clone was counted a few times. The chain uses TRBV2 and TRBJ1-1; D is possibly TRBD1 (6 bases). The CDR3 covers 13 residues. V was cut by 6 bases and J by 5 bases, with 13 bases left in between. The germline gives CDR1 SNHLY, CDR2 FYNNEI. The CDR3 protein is CASRTGGNTEAFF. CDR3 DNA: TGTGCCAGCAGAACTGGGGGCAATACTGAAGCTTTCTTT.

CDR3 bases: TGTGCCAGCAGTTTAGCGTATAATAGGGGGGAGCTGTTTTTT. Protein: CASSLAYNRGELFF. The chain uses TRBV6-2 or TRBV6-3 and TRBJ2-2; TRBD2 is a possible D gene (5 bases). The germline V and J ends were trimmed by 4 bases and 8 bases, with 14 bases remaining between them. The germline gives CDR1 MNHEY, CDR2 SVGEGT. The CDR3 spans 14 residues.

The CDR3 DNA sequence: TGTGCCAGCGGCCCGACTAGCGGGAGGGCGGAGACCCAGTACTTC. This sequence encodes CASGPTSGRAETQYF. The rearrangement uses TRBV6-2 or TRBV6-3 and TRBJ2-5; 14 bases line up with TRBD2. Germline V gene lookup returns CDR1 MNHEY and CDR2 SVGEGT. The CDR3 runs 15 residues. With V trimmed by 8 bases and J by 5 bases, 7 bases remained unmatched.

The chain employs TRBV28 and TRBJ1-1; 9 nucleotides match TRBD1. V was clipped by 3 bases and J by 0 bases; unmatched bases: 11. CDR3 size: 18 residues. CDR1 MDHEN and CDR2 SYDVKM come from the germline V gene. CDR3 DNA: TGTGCCAGCAGTTTTGTTTGGACAGGGGATGACATGAACACTGAAGCTTTCTTT. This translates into CASSFVWTGDDMNTEAFF.

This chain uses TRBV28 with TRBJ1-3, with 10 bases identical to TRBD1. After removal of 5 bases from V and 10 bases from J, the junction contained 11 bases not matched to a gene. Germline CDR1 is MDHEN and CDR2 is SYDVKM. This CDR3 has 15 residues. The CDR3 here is CASSIDRGLSGTIYF. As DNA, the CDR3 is TGTGCCAGCAGTATCGACAGGGGGCTCTCGGGAACCATATATTTT.

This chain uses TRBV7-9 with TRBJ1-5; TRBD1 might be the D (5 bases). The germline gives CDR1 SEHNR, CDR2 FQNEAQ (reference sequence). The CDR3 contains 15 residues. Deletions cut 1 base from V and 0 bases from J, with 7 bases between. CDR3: CASSLEGDSNQPQHF. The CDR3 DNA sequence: TGTGCCAGCAGCTTAGAAGGGGATAGCAATCAGCCCCAGCATTTT. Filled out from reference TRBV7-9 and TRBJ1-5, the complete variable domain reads DTGVSQNPRHKITKRGQNVTFRCDPISEHNRLYWYRQTLGQGPEFLTYFQNEAQLEKSRLLSDRFSAERPKGSFSTLEIQRTEQGDSAMYLCASSLEGDSNQPQHFGDGTRLSIL.

The CDR3 nucleotides read TGTGCCAGTAGAAGGACAGGGGAAGTTACTAATGAAAAACTGTTTTTT. It translates to CASRRTGEVTNEKLFF. This chain uses TRBV19 with TRBJ1-4, with TRBD1 matching over 9 bases. Per germline, CDR1 LNHDA and CDR2 SQIVND (reference sequence). The CDR3 is 16 amino acids. V shed 6 bases and J 2 bases; nucleotides not matched to a gene: 7.

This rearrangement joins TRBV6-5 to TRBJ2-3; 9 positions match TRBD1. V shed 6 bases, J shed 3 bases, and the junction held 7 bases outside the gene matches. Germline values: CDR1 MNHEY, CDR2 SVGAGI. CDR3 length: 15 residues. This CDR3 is CASRNGQGSTDTQYF. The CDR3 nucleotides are TGTGCCAGCAGAAATGGACAGGGGTCGACAGATACGCAGTATTTT.

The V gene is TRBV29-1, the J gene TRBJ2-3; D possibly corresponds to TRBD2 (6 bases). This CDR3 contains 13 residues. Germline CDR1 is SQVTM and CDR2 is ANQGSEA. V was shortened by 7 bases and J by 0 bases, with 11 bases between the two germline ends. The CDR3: CSGRRGSTDTQYF. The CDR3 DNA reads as TGCAGCGGCCGCCGGGGGAGCACAGATACGCAGTATTTT.

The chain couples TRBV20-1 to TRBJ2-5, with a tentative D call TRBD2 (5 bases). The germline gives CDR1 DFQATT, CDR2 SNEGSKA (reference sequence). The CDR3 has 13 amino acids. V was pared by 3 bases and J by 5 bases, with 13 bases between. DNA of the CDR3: TGCAGTGCTAGTGGTGGACTTGGGGAGACCCAGTACTTC. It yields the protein CSASGGLGETQYF.

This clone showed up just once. CDR3 sequence: CASSSGTGVHEQYF. In DNA form, the CDR3 reads TGCGCCAGCAGCAGCGGGACAGGGGTCCACGAGCAGTACTTC. This chain joins TRBV5-1 and TRBJ2-7, with 10 bases matching TRBD1. CDR3 length: 14 amino acids. Trimming removed 4 bases from V and 5 bases from J; junction bases left unmatched: 6. Germline V gene data show CDR1 as SGHRS and CDR2 as YFSETQ.

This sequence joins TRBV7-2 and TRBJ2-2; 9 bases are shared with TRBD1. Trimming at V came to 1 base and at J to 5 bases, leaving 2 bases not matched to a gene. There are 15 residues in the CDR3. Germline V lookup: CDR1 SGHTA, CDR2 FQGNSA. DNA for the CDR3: TGTGCCAGCAGCTTAGGGGGACAGGGTACCGGGGAGCTGTTTTTT. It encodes CASSLGGQGTGELFF. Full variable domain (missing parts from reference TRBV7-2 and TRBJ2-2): GAGVSQSPSNKVTEKGKDVELRCDPISGHTALYWYRQSLGQGLEFLIYFQGNSAPDKSGLPSDRFSAERTGGSVSTLTIQRTQQEDSAVYLCASSLGGQGTGELFFGEGSRLTVL.

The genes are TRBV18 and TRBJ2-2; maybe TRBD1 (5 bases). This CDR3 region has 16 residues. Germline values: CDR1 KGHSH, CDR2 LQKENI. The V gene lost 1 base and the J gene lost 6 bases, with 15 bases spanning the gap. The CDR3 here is CASSPHKGLLPGELFF. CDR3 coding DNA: TGTGCCAGCTCACCACACAAGGGGCTGCTCCCCGGGGAGCTGTTTTTT.

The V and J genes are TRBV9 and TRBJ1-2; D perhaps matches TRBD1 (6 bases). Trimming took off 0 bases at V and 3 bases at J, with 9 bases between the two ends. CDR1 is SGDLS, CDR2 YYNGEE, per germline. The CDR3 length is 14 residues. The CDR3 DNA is TGTGCCAGCAGCGTAGCTGAGGGGGACTATGGCTACACCTTC. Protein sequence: CASSVAEGDYGYTF.

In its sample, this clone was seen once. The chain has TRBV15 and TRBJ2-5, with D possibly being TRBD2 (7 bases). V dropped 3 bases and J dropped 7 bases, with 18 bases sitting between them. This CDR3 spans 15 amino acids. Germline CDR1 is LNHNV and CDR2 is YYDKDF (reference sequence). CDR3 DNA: TGTGCCACCAGCAGTGGGGGGGCCCTCCGGGGGACCCAGTACTTC. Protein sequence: CATSSGGALRGTQYF.

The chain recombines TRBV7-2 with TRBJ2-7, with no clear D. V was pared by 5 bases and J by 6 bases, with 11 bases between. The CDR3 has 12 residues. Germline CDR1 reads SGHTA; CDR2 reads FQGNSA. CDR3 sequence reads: CASSPLRREQYF. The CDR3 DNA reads TGTGCCAGCAGCCCCCTCAGGCGCGAGCAGTACTTC.

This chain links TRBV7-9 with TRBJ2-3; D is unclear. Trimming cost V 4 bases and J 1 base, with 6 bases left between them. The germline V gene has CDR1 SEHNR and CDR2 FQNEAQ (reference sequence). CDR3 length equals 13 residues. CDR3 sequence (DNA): TGTGCCAGCAGCTCAGGTCGCACAGATACGCAGTATTTT. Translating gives CASSSGRTDTQYF.